These T cell receptor beta chains were read from a single sample in a study of T cell changes during pregnancy in multiple sclerosis. TCRdb keeps only in-frame clones here, not all; method: immunoSEQ multiplex PCR. The sample carries approximately 44,000 clones, approximately 90% recorded once. The sample in question was CD4+ T cells from peripheral blood mononuclear cells, obtained in the third trimester of pregnancy. The receptors originated from a female donor with multiple sclerosis, enrolled in a pregnancy study. The conserved cysteine and the conserved F or W are not part of the CDR3 here. Fields, in order: clone size, J gene, V gene, CDR3 protein. Not all rows give a size; the values are once, few, many and, for expanded clones, a class.

. TRBJ2-1 TRBV9 ASSVGLAGSSYNEQF
once TRBJ2-6 TRBV27 ASSRGSSGANVLT
few TRBJ1-2 TRBV5-4 ASSPGQGDYGYT
once TRBJ1-2 TRBV30 AWSRQGATYGYT
. TRBJ1-1 TRBV2 ASSMTPLWREAF
few TRBJ2-6 TRBV7-4 ASSLCNSSQSRANVLT
. TRBJ2-4 TRBV27 ASSAQGTGSDIQY
. TRBJ1-4 TRBV6-5 ASSYFRGATNEKLF
. TRBJ1-2 TRBV6-6 ASSLPGQELYGYT
. TRBJ2-5 TRBV5-6 ASSLYRGLGQETQY
once TRBJ2-1 TRBV19 ASSILIGTGAFGEQF
once TRBJ2-7 TRBV7-9 ASSLVSGSVGEQY
. TRBJ2-7 TRBV5-1 ASSQTADRPYEQY
. TRBJ2-3 TRBV5-5 ASSLAGVTDTQY
. TRBJ1-2 TRBV5-1 ASKINYGYT
. TRBJ1-2 TRBV6-5 ASSFHRTGGGYT
once TRBJ2-7 TRBV4-2 ASSQDLAGSSYEQY
. TRBJ2-1 TRBV7-9 ASSTEGLGFEQF
. TRBJ2-7 TRBV18 ASSPSGQATYEQY
. TRBJ2-7 TRBV5-1 ASSPDASSYEQY
. TRBJ2-5 TRBV9 ASSRTSGELMSQETQY
. TRBJ2-1 TRBV7-2 ASSIQTGGNEQF